The rows below give T cell receptor beta chains drawn from one sample of a study of PD-1 blockade in mismatch repair-deficient tumors. TCRdb's table, derived via immunoSEQ multiplex PCR, lists solely in-frame clones and lacks some. The sample lists under 95,000 clones, about 85% occurring once. This sample comprised peripheral blood, obtained 12 weeks after starting pembrolizumab. All receptors come from an adult with mismatch repair-deficient cancer. The CDR3 runs from the conserved cysteine through the conserved F or W. Fields, in order: CDR3 protein, J gene, V gene.

CDR3 protein: CASRKQGGNPPGEQYF
J gene: TRBJ2-7
V gene: TRBV10-2

CDR3 protein: CGVMAPGGQYF
J gene: TRBJ2-3
V gene: TRBV19

CDR3 protein: CASSAYSGLDTDTQYF
J gene: TRBJ2-3
V gene: TRBV9

CDR3 protein: CASSRAVTYEQYF
J gene: TRBJ2-7
V gene: TRBV4-2

CDR3 protein: CASSQASGANVLTF
J gene: TRBJ2-6
V gene: TRBV14

CDR3 protein: CASSPPGLAGGTDTQYF
J gene: TRBJ2-3
V gene: TRBV18

CDR3 protein: CASSINGQAIYEQYF
J gene: TRBJ2-7
V gene: TRBV19

CDR3 protein: CASSQASFRLAGAPVYEQYF
J gene: TRBJ2-7
V gene: TRBV4-2

CDR3 protein: CASSLGGGSPHEQYF
J gene: TRBJ2-7
V gene: TRBV5-1

CDR3 protein: CASSLESVGSGNTIYF
J gene: TRBJ1-3
V gene: TRBV5-1

CDR3 protein: CASSRQVGMNTEAFF
J gene: TRBJ1-1
V gene: TRBV7-2

CDR3 protein: CASSWHRGLAGPGEQYF
J gene: TRBJ2-7
V gene: TRBV5-4

CDR3 protein: CAISGGLDEKLFF
J gene: TRBJ1-4
V gene: TRBV10-3

CDR3 protein: CASSFGQVSYEQYF
J gene: TRBJ2-7
V gene: TRBV5-8

CDR3 protein: CASSQGLAGAGETQYF
J gene: TRBJ2-5
V gene: TRBV4-3

CDR3 protein: CASSQDAWTSGSYEQYF
J gene: TRBJ2-7
V gene: TRBV4-1

CDR3 protein: CAIIDRGRGETQYF
J gene: TRBJ2-5
V gene: TRBV5-4

CDR3 protein: CASGGTGSYEQYF
J gene: TRBJ2-7
V gene: TRBV6-4

CDR3 protein: CASSPLNPGTRNIQYF
J gene: TRBJ2-4
V gene: TRBV4-1

CDR3 protein: CASSPGLAGRQETQYF
J gene: TRBJ2-5
V gene: TRBV25-1

CDR3 protein: CASSPQGSGNTIYF
J gene: TRBJ1-3
V gene: TRBV7-2

CDR3 protein: CATRQGKTKNTEAFF
J gene: TRBJ1-1
V gene: TRBV5-4

CDR3 protein: CASSQEQGVREQYF
J gene: TRBJ2-7
V gene: TRBV14

CDR3 protein: CASSLVVSGGLETQYF
J gene: TRBJ2-5
V gene: TRBV11-3

CDR3 protein: CASSLRQGTSGTYNEQFF
J gene: TRBJ2-1
V gene: TRBV7-9

CDR3 protein: CASSVGQVRTDTQYF
J gene: TRBJ2-3
V gene: TRBV18

CDR3 protein: CASSISSSLAAGIRGYTF
J gene: TRBJ1-2
V gene: TRBV19

CDR3 protein: CASSLDSGGGNTIYF
J gene: TRBJ1-3
V gene: TRBV11-2

CDR3 protein: CAWSRSSRGHYGYTF
J gene: TRBJ1-2
V gene: TRBV30

CDR3 protein: CASSPTWEAANYGYTF
J gene: TRBJ1-2
V gene: TRBV7-9

CDR3 protein: CASSRQAYGYTF
J gene: TRBJ1-2
V gene: TRBV28

CDR3 protein: CASSPASGSNSYNEQFF
J gene: TRBJ2-1
V gene: TRBV18

CDR3 protein: CASSVAPGGPEAFF
J gene: TRBJ1-1
V gene: TRBV9

CDR3 protein: CASSADTGFRNTIYF
J gene: TRBJ1-3
V gene: TRBV9

CDR3 protein: CASSETGGTEAFF
J gene: TRBJ1-1
V gene: TRBV25-1

CDR3 protein: CASSFLLAGGEETQYF
J gene: TRBJ2-5
V gene: TRBV28

CDR3 protein: CASSPTQSDSGYTF
J gene: TRBJ1-2
V gene: TRBV18

CDR3 protein: CASGLWQINQPQHF
J gene: TRBJ1-5
V gene: TRBV12-5

CDR3 protein: CASSGPSLGLYGYTF
J gene: TRBJ1-2
V gene: TRBV28

CDR3 protein: CASRVSGRGNNEQFF
J gene: TRBJ2-1
V gene: TRBV27